The T cell receptor beta chain described here comes from a study of OX40 agonist ivuxolimab in advanced cancers. The method was immunoSEQ multiplex PCR; TCRdb's version includes in-frame clones alone and lacks a portion of them. This table has about 79,000 clones, just over 85% appearing once. The CDR3 consists of 16 residues. V lost 4 bases to trimming and J lost 2 bases, with 12 bases between them. Germline loops: CDR1 MNHEY, CDR2 SVGAGI. Turning to this clone: Its antigen is not identified.

Study outcomes and limitations: The 0.1-3.0 mg/kg partial responders had among the lowest clonal expansion. On average, CD8+ T cells showed a greater number of expanded clones than CD4+.

This material consisted of CD4+ or CD8+ T cells sorted from blood, taken in a trial of the OX40 agonist ivuxolimab. The J gene is TRBJ1-6, the V gene TRBV6-5, with D maybe TRBD1 (6 bases). The sequence came from an adult with an advanced solid tumor such as melanoma, head and neck, liver or kidney cancer. The CDR3 is CASSFGQLTYNSPLHF. DNA of the CDR3: TGTGCCAGCAGTTTCGGACAGCTGACCTATAATTCACCCCTCCACTTT.